This T cell receptor (beta chain) derives from a study of regulatory T cells in long-lasting Graves disease. General study results and limits: Patients whose Graves' disease persisted exhibited lower TCR diversity than those newly diagnosed. Persistent disease was associated with favored TRBV28 usage and with favored use of TRBJ1-2 and TRBJ2-5.

This clonotype was counted at least ten times. As yet, its antigen is unknown. Investigators prepared the TCR beta libraries by applying iRepertoire HTBI primers and Arm-PCR of CDR3 regions. TCRdb re-called the multiplex PCR reads with MiXCR, one entry per CDR3 protein. The sample shows about 520,000 distinct CDR3 sequences, more than 10% of them seen only once. CDR3 length equals 12 residues. Looked up from germline, CDR1 is MNHNS and CDR2 is SASEGT. V lost 5 bases and J 8 bases, leaving 13 bases between the germline ends. Time point described: newly diagnosed GD, antithyroid drugs for less than 3 months. RNA from PBMCs was the source of the TCR library. These same records also appear under a second study, on T cells in Graves' hyperthyroidism and ophthalmopathy. That paper adds: Primed by the HTBI set, a first-round RT-PCR was run on the TCR CDR3.

The V and J genes are TRBV6-1 and TRBJ2-7; weak D call: TRBD1 (6 bases). Sequences were derived from peripheral blood mononuclear cells (PBMCs), sampled at new diagnosis, from a patient treated with antithyroid drugs. The clonotype originates from a woman aged 30 to 39 with Graves disease. CDR3 region: CASSQTGTKQYF. In nucleotides, the CDR3 is TGTGCCAGCAGTCAAACAGGGACAAAGCAGTACTTC.